Each of the 32 T cell receptor beta chains below was sequenced from the same sample in a study of CXCR3-negative and CXCR3-positive naive CD8 T cells. UMI-labeled TRB cDNA libraries were prepared by 5' RACE. TCRdb re-analyzed the 5' RACE reads; it lists each CDR3 protein once, without DNA. The sample spans some 130,000 distinct CDR3 sequences; the ten largest clones claim less than 0.3%. The sequencing sample was made of naive CXCR3- CD8+ T cells from blood. The subset is: CD45RO-CCR7+CD27+CD95- naive CD8+ T cells lacking CXCR3 (TNR3-). The receptor set was obtained from a human donor in good health. Some clones in this sample may be carry-over from other donors' samples.

The chain carries TRBV7-2 and TRBJ2-7; the TCRdb D gene call, TRBD1, has no DNA to confirm it. The CDR3 runs 15 residues. The germline gives CDR1 SGHTA, CDR2 FQGNSA. CDR3 loop: CASSLDLGTAYEQYF.

This sequence joins TRBV10-2 and TRBJ2-3. This CDR3 has 13 amino acids. Germline CDR1 and CDR2: WSHSY and SAAADI. The CDR3: CASSTEYTDTQYF.

J is TRBJ2-1 and V is TRBV15; TCRdb returns TRBD2, unconfirmable since there is no DNA. Germline lookup yields CDR1 LNHNV and CDR2 YYDKDF (reference sequence). The length of the CDR3 is 19 residues. Here the CDR3 reads CATSSYVGLAGNSYNEQFF.

The rearrangement links TRBV12-3 or TRBV12-4 to TRBJ2-7. The CDR3 spans 13 residues. CDR3: CASQIGLAYEQYF.

The chain recombines TRBV29-1 with TRBJ2-3. This CDR3 has 14 residues. Germline values: CDR1 SQVTM, CDR2 ANQGSEA. This CDR3 reads CSVEDAVRTDTQYF.

CDR3: CSVEDEDGRGKDGYTF. The rearrangement links TRBV29-1 to TRBJ1-2; no DNA is available, so the TRBD1 call from TCRdb remains unchecked. Germline V gene data show CDR1 as SQVTM and CDR2 as ANQGSEA. The CDR3 length is 16 residues.

The rearrangement links TRBV5-1 to TRBJ2-2. The CDR3 has 12 residues. CDR1 is SGHRS and CDR2 is YFSETQ in the germline V gene. The CDR3 sequence is CASRQFIGELFF. The entire variable domain, with the rest obtained from reference TRBV5-1 and TRBJ2-2, is as follows: KAGVTQTPRYLIKTRGQQVTLSCSPISGHRSVSWYQQTPGQGLQFLFEYFSETQRNKGNFPGRFSGRQFSNSRSEMNVSTLELGDSALYLCASRQFIGELFFGEGSRLTVL.

The genes are TRBV7-9 and TRBJ2-5; TCRdb indicates TRBD1, and absent DNA this call remains unverified. In germline, CDR1 is SEHNR, CDR2 FQNEAQ (reference sequence). The CDR3 is 17 amino acids. The CDR3 sequence is CASSDGTATVGHETQYF. The variable domain in full, completed from reference TRBV7-9 and TRBJ2-5, reads DTGVSQNPRHKITKRGQNVTFRCDPISEHNRLYWYRQTLGQGPEFLTYFQNEAQLEKSRLLSDRFSAERPKGSFSTLEIQRTEQGDSAMYLCASSDGTATVGHETQYFGPGTRLLVL.

The chain has TRBV12-3 or TRBV12-4 and TRBJ2-5; there is no DNA to check the TCRdb D call of TRBD1. The CDR3 extends over 16 amino acids. The CDR3 is CASRLSSRGIGETQYF.

The J gene is TRBJ2-7, the V gene TRBV4-2; TCRdb outputs TRBD1, but without DNA this stays unchecked. The V gene's germline CDR1 is LGHNA and CDR2 YNFKEQ. This CDR3 contains 15 residues. CDR3 sequence reads: CASSYRTGSSYEQYF.

This rearrangement joins TRBV7-9 to TRBJ1-2. The CDR3 totals 14 residues. The germline V gene has CDR1 SEHNR and CDR2 FQNEAQ (reference sequence). The CDR3 protein is CASSLGGGLYGYTF.

The rearrangement uses TRBV5-4 and TRBJ2-3. CDR1 and CDR2 from the germline V gene are SGHNT and YYREEE (reference sequence). The CDR3 is made up of 13 amino acids. CDR3 in amino acids: CASSLLGPDTQYF.

The CDR3 protein is CASSVSGAGELFF. The rearrangement joins TRBV9 to TRBJ2-2; the TRBD1 assignment by TCRdb is unverifiable without DNA. CDR1 and CDR2 from the germline V gene are SGDLS and YYNGEE. CDR3 size: 13 residues.

The V gene is TRBV6-5, the J gene TRBJ1-6. CDR3 length equals 15 residues. Germline CDR1 and CDR2: MNHEY and SVGAGI. The CDR3: CASSYGFSYNSPLHF.

The chain carries TRBV14 and TRBJ1-2. CDR1 is SGHDN, CDR2 FVKESK, per germline. The CDR3 extends over 14 amino acids. This CDR3 reads CASSQLYSPMGYTF.

This chain links TRBV4-1 with TRBJ2-1. The germline gives CDR1 MGHRA, CDR2 YSYEKL. The CDR3 has 16 residues. The CDR3 sequence is CASSQEVAAEYNEQFF.

The chain recombines TRBV29-1 with TRBJ1-2; TCRdb picks TRBD1, but there is no DNA to check that call. This CDR3 spans 13 amino acids. Germline V gene lookup returns CDR1 SQVTM and CDR2 ANQGSEA. This CDR3 reads CSSEGGASYGYTF.

CDR3 sequence reads: CASSLDRERDSIQYF. The rearrangement joins TRBV13 to TRBJ2-4; TCRdb designates TRBD1, a call that cannot be tested without DNA. The CDR3 loop spans 15 amino acids. Germline CDR1 PRHDT, CDR2 FYEKMQ (reference sequence).

The chain is built from TRBV20-1 and TRBJ2-7. Per the germline V gene, CDR1 is DFQATT and CDR2 is SNEGSKA (reference sequence). This CDR3 is 14 amino acids long. The CDR3 sequence is CSARDWNSLYEQYF.

V usage is TRBV7-9 and J usage is TRBJ2-2. There are 15 residues in the CDR3. In germline, CDR1 is SEHNR, CDR2 FQNEAQ (reference sequence). The CDR3 region is CASSPSGIATGELFF.

J is TRBJ1-4 and V is TRBV7-9. This CDR3 spans 17 amino acids. Germline values: CDR1 SEHNR, CDR2 FQNEAQ (reference sequence). CDR3 amino acids: CASSLVIGEATNEKLFF.

This sequence joins TRBV20-1 and TRBJ1-1. The germline V gene encodes CDR1 DFQATT and CDR2 SNEGSKA (reference sequence). The CDR3 runs to 12 residues. CDR3 sequence: CSPTTLWTEAFF.

This chain connects TRBV28 to TRBJ2-3; TCRdb designates TRBD1, a call that cannot be tested without DNA. The CDR3 has 16 residues. Per germline, CDR1 MDHEN and CDR2 SYDVKM. The CDR3 is CATLGSRGPHTDTQYF.

The gene calls are TRBV14 and TRBJ2-7. Germline assignment: CDR1 SGHDN and CDR2 FVKESK. This CDR3 is 16 amino acids long. CDR3 sequence reads: CASSRDHSRKPYEQYF.

V and J are TRBV20-1 and TRBJ2-7; without DNA, the TCRdb call of TRBD1 cannot be checked. CDR3 size: 15 residues. Germline V gives CDR1 DFQATT, CDR2 SNEGSKA (reference sequence). The CDR3 reads CSASPLKQSSYEQYF.

V gene TRBV7-8 combines with J gene TRBJ1-4; TCRdb picks TRBD1, but there is no DNA to check that call. Germline lookup yields CDR1 SGHVS and CDR2 FQNEAQ. The CDR3 is 15 amino acids. CDR3 sequence reads: CASSLKQGLNEKLFF.

This sequence joins TRBV14 and TRBJ2-1; TCRdb lists TRBD2, though no DNA is available to test this call. The CDR3 has 17 residues. Germline V CDR1 and CDR2: SGHDN, FVKESK. CDR3 protein: CASSQGSGREFYNEQFF.

The chain uses TRBV6-5 and TRBJ2-2; TCRdb's assignment of TRBD2 cannot be checked, as there is no DNA. Germline CDR1 is MNHEY and CDR2 is SVGAGI. The CDR3 covers 14 residues. CDR3 in amino acids: CASKGGVSTGELFF.

This chain links TRBV7-8 with TRBJ2-3. Germline V CDR1 and CDR2: SGHVS, FQNEAQ. The CDR3 contains 12 residues. The CDR3 sequence: CASSDKPDTQYF.

The rearrangement links TRBV7-9 to TRBJ2-7; TCRdb selects TRBD1, and the lack of DNA leaves this call unchecked. Germline CDR1 is SEHNR and CDR2 is FQNEAQ (reference sequence). This CDR3 is built from 16 residues. CDR3 sequence reads: CASSLAGQGPTYEQYF.

The chain employs TRBV9 and TRBJ1-1. This CDR3 has 16 residues. Germline V gene sequence: CDR1 SGDLS, CDR2 YYNGEE. The CDR3 sequence is CASSVGEKLMNTEAFF.

The V call is TRBV7-9, the J call TRBJ2-5; the D call from TCRdb, TRBD1, cannot be confirmed without DNA. Germline V lookup: CDR1 SEHNR, CDR2 FQNEAQ (reference sequence). The CDR3 spans 14 residues. The CDR3 sequence: CASSSTGGTETQYF.